These 10 T cell receptor beta chains came from one sample sequenced in a study of vaccination and CD4 T cells after COVID-19. Noted treatment: 10-day PBMC culture with coronavirus spike peptide pools or control peptides (ViraFEST assay). CD4+ T lymphocytes from the unexposed donor were collected before the COVID-19 pandemic (2011-2018). Their antigen targets remain unknown. CD4+ T cells that had been cultured provided DNA sequenced with the Oncomine TCR Beta short-read assay. TCRdb recomputed calls from the PCR reads with MiXCR, one row per CDR3 protein. The profile shows approximately 9,800 distinct CDR3 sequences, over 30% of them singletons. The sample taken for sequencing was CD4+ T cells from blood, cultured in vitro. These receptors were obtained from a human donor in good health.

The chain joins TRBV7-9 to TRBJ1-6; D is unresolved. The CDR3 is 14 residues long. The ends were cut back, 2 bases at V and 9 bases at J, with 11 bases in the middle. Germline V gene lookup returns CDR1 SEHNR and CDR2 FQNEAQ (reference sequence). The CDR3 bases are TGTGCCAGCAGCTTATCAACCGGTGGTTCACCCCTCCACTTT. Amino acids: CASSLSTGGSPLHF.

The rearrangement links TRBV27 to TRBJ2-5; 8 positions agree with TRBD1. CDR1 MNHEY and CDR2 SMNVEV come from the germline V gene (reference sequence). The CDR3 totals 19 residues. J was trimmed by 2 bases and V by 1 base; bases with no gene match: 15. The CDR3 loop reads CASSLWFGLAGTGQETQYF. As DNA, the CDR3 is TGTGCCAGCAGTTTATGGTTTGGGCTCGCTGGGACAGGACAAGAGACCCAGTACTTC.

This clonotype appeared a few times. The CDR3, as DNA: TGTGCCAGCAGTTTTTCCCAGGGTGGCACTGAAGCTTTCTTT. Translation gives CASSFSQGGTEAFF. The chain joins TRBV27 to TRBJ1-1; D is possibly TRBD1 (5 bases). The length of the CDR3 is 14 residues. The V gene's germline CDR1 is MNHEY and CDR2 SMNVEV (reference sequence). The V and J ends lost 3 bases and 4 bases respectively, with 12 bases between them.

The rearrangement uses TRBV11-2 and TRBJ2-7; 11 bases agree with TRBD2. CDR1 SGHAT and CDR2 FQNNGV come from the germline V gene. The J segment lost 5 bases and the V segment lost 6 bases, leaving 9 bases of the junction unmatched. This CDR3 spans 15 amino acids. CDR3 sequence (DNA): TGTGCCAGCAGGCCACTAGCGGGAGCTTCCCACGAGCAGTACTTC. Its protein product is CASRPLAGASHEQYF.

This chain uses TRBV7-2 with TRBJ1-3, with 9 bases matching TRBD1. V shed 3 bases, J shed 0 bases, and the junction held 3 bases outside the gene matches. The CDR3 is 16 residues long. Germline V lookup: CDR1 SGHTA, CDR2 FQGNSA. The CDR3 DNA reads as TGTGCCAGCAGCTTGGACAGGGGAGGCTCTGGAAACACCATATATTTT. Amino acids: CASSLDRGGSGNTIYF.

The chain has TRBV7-2 and TRBJ2-5; D might be TRBD2 (6 bases). V was cut by 4 bases and J by 1 base, with 10 bases left in between. The CDR3 spans 14 residues. Germline V gene sequence: CDR1 SGHTA, CDR2 FQGNSA. CDR3 sequence (DNA): TGTGCCAGCAGCTGGGGAGGCCTCCAAGAGACCCAGTACTTC. This translates into CASSWGGLQETQYF.

The chain combines TRBV5-4 with TRBJ2-5; 10 bases line up with TRBD2. The V segment lost 3 bases and the J segment 2 bases; nucleotides outside the gene matches: 4. The CDR3 is 15 residues long. Per the germline V gene, CDR1 is SGHNT and CDR2 is YYREEE (reference sequence). The CDR3 sequence: CASSSILAGQETQYF. The CDR3 DNA reads as TGTGCCAGCAGCTCGATACTAGCGGGACAAGAGACCCAGTACTTC.

The V gene is TRBV20-1, the J gene TRBJ2-1; 9 bases are shared with TRBD2. Trimming took 3 bases from V and 9 from J; bases not matched to a gene: 9. This CDR3 region has 14 residues. In germline, CDR1 is DFQATT, CDR2 SNEGSKA (reference sequence). Written as DNA, the CDR3 is TGCAGTGCTAGGGGGATAGCGGGAGAGGCTGAGCAGTTCTTC. Its protein is CSARGIAGEAEQFF.

The V gene is TRBV30, the J gene TRBJ1-6; D is possibly TRBD1 (6 bases). CDR3 length equals 14 residues. Germline loops: CDR1 GTSNPN, CDR2 SVGIG (reference sequence). The V end lost 5 bases, the J end lost 8 bases, and 16 bases lay between the germline ends. The CDR3, as DNA: TGTGCCTGGGTTACAGGGATAGGGGATTCACCCCTCCACTTT. Translating gives CAWVTGIGDSPLHF.

CDR3 in DNA: TGTGCCAGCAGCTTGACTAGCGGGGGTCGTAATGAGCAGTTCTTC. It yields the protein CASSLTSGGRNEQFF. The J gene is TRBJ2-1, the V gene TRBV7-6; 12 bases line up with TRBD2. Germline values: CDR1 SGHVS, CDR2 FNYEAQ. CDR3 length: 15 residues. With 3 bases clipped from V and 7 bases from J, the junction kept 4 bases outside the gene matches.